This T cell receptor (beta chain) derives from a study of shared clonotypes between healthy human individuals. Study conclusions and caveats: Across four donors, naive CD4 shared 5% to 6%, naive CD8 under 4%, memory CD4 approximately 2.5%, memory CD8 about 0.4%.

CD45RO-negative CD8 cells positively selected for CCR7 made up the naive population, which excluded terminally differentiated effector memory CD45RA+ cells. A note on this clone: Its antigen is undetermined.

Sequenced by immunoSEQ multiplex PCR; TCRdb stores in-frame clones only, minus some. The sample holds 650,000 to 800,000 clones; roughly nine tenths are singletons and the top ten take approximately 25%. The germline V gene has CDR1 MGHDK and CDR2 SYGVNS. The CDR3 has 17 residues. The V end lost 0 bases, the J end lost 1 base, and 14 bases lay between the germline ends. V usage is TRBV25-1 and J usage is TRBJ2-3; D possibly uses TRBD1 or TRBD2 (5 bases each). The sample taken for sequencing was naive CD8+ T cells sorted from blood. This TCR derives from a man aged 30 to 45 in good health. This CDR3 reads CASSEYVSGDRTDTQYF. The CDR3 coding sequence is TGTGCCAGCAGTGAATATGTGAGTGGGGACCGCACAGATACGCAGTATTTT.